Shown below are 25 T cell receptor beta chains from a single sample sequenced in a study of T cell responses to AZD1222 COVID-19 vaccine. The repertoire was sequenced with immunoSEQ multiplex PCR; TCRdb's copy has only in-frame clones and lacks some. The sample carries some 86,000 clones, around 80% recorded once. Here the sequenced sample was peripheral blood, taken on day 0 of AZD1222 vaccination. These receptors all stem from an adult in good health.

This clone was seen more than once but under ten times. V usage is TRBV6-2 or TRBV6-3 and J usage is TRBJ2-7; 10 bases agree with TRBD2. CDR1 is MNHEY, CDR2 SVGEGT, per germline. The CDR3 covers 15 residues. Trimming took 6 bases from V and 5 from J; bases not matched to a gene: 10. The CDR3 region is CASSELAGLGNEQYF. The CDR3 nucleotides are TGTGCCAGCAGCGAACTAGCGGGATTGGGCAACGAGCAGTACTTC.

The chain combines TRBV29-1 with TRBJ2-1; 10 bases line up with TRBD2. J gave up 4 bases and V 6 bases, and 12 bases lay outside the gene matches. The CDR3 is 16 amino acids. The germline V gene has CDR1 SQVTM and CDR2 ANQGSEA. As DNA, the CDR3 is TGCAGCGTAAACCTAGCGGGAGCAAATGTTTACAATGAGCAGTTCTTC. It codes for CSVNLAGANVYNEQFF.

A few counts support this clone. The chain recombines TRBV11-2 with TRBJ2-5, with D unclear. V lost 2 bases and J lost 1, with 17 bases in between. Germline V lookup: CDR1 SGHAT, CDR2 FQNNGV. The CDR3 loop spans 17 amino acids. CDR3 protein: CASSLHRASAAQETQYF. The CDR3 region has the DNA TGTGCCAGCAGCTTACATAGGGCGTCGGCGGCCCAAGAGACCCAGTACTTC.

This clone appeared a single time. This chain's CDR3 is CAWRTRGYTF. The CDR3 DNA is TGTGCCTGGAGGACCCGAGGCTACACCTTC. The genes are TRBV30 and TRBJ1-2; D ambiguous. The CDR3 extends over 10 amino acids. Germline lookup yields CDR1 GTSNPN and CDR2 SVGIG (reference sequence). V lost 3 bases and J lost 8, with 7 bases in between.

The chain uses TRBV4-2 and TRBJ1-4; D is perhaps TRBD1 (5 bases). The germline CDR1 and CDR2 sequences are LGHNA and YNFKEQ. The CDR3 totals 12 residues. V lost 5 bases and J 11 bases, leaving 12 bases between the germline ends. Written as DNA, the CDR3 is TGTGCCAGCAGCGACCAGGGAGACAAACTGTTTTTT. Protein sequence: CASSDQGDKLFF.

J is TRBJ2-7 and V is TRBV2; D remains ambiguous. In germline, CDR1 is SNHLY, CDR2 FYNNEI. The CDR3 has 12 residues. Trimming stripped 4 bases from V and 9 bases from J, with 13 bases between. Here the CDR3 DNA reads TGTGCCAGCAGTGCGGTGTACTCGGGGCAGTACTTC. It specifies CASSAVYSGQYF.

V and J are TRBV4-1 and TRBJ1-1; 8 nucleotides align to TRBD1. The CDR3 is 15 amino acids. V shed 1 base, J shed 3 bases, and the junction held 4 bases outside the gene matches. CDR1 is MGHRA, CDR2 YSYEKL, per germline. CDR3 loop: CASSQAGGGDTEAFF. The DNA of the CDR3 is TGCGCCAGCAGCCAAGCAGGGGGCGGGGACACTGAAGCTTTCTTT.

CDR3 amino acids: CASSRSGTGSHEQYF. Here the CDR3 DNA reads TGTGCCAGCAGCCGTTCCGGGACAGGGAGCCACGAGCAGTACTTC. The chain has TRBV3-1 (or the pseudogene TRBV3-2) and TRBJ2-7; 9 bases are a match to TRBD1. With 4 bases clipped from V and 5 bases from J, the junction kept 9 bases outside the gene matches. CDR3 length: 15 amino acids. CDR1 LGHDT and CDR2 YNNKEL come from the germline V gene (reference sequence).

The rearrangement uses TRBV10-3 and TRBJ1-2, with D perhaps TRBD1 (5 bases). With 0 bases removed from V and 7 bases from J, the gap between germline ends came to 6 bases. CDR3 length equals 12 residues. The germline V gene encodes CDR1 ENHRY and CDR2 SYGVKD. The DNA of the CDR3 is TGTGCCATCAGTGAGTCCGGGGGTGGCTACACCTTC. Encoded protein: CAISESGGGYTF.

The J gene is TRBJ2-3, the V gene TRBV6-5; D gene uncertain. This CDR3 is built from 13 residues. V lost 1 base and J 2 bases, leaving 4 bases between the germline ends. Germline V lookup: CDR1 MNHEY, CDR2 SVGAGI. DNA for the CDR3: TGTGCCAGCAGTTACTACTACACAGATACGCAGTATTTT. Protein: CASSYYYTDTQYF.

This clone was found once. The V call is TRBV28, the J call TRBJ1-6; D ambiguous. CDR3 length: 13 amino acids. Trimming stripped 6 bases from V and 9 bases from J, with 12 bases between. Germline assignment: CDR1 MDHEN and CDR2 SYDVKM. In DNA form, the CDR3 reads TGTGCCAGCAGAAGGGCCGACCGTTCACCCCTCCACTTT. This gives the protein CASRRADRSPLHF.

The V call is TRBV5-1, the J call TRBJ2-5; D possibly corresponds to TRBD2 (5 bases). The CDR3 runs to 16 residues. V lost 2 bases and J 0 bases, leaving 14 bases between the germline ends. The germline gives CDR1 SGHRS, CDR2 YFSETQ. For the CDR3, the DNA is TGCGCCAGCAGCTTCCGGGGAATCCGTAACCAAGAGACCCAGTACTTC. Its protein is CASSFRGIRNQETQYF.

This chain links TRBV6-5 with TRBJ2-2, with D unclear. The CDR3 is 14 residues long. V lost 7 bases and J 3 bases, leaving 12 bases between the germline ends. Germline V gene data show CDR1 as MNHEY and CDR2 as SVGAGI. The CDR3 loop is CASTERRDTGELFF. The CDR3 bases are TGTGCCAGCACCGAGAGACGAGACACCGGGGAGCTGTTTTTT.

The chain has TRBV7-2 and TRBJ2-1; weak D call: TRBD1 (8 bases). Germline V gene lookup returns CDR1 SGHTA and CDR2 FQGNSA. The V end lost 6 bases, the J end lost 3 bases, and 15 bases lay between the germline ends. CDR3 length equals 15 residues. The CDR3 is CASRQGGASYNEQFF. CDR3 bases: TGTGCCAGCAGACAGGGGGGGGCTAGCTACAATGAGCAGTTCTTC. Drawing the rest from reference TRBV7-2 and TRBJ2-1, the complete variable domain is GAGVSQSPSNKVTEKGKDVELRCDPISGHTALYWYRQSLGQGLEFLIYFQGNSAPDKSGLPSDRFSAERTGGSVSTLTIQRTQQEDSAVYLCASRQGGASYNEQFFGPGTRLTVL.

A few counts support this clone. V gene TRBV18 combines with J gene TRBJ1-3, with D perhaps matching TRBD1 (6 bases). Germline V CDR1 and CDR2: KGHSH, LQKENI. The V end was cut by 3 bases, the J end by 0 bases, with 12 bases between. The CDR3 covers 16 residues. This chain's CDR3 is CASSPRQESSGNTIYF. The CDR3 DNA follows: TGTGCCAGCTCACCGAGACAGGAAAGCTCTGGAAACACCATATATTTT. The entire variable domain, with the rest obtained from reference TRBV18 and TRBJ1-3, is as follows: NAGVMQNPRHLVRRRGQEARLRCSPMKGHSHVYWYRQLPEEGLKFMVYLQKENIIDESGMPKERFSAEFPKEGPSILRIQQVVRGDSAAYFCASSPRQESSGNTIYFGEGSWLTVV.

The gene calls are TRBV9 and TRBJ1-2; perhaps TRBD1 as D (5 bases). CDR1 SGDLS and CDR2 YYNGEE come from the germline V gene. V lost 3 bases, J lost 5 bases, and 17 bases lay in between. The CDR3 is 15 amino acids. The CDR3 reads CASSEGRGVRYGYTF. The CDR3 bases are TGTGCCAGCAGCGAGGGTCGGGGCGTTAGGTATGGCTACACCTTC.

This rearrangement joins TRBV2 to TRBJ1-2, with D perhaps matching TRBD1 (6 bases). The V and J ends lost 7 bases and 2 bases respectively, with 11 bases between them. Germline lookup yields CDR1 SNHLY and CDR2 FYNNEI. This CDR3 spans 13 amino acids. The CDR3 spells CASNPQGNYGYTF. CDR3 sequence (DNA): TGTGCCAGCAACCCACAGGGAAACTATGGCTACACCTTC.

The CDR3 protein is CASSVGTSGNLGEQFF. In DNA, the CDR3 is TGTGCCAGCAGCGTGGGGACTAGCGGGAATCTTGGTGAGCAGTTCTTC. The chain links TRBV9 to TRBJ2-1; TRBD2 matches 13 bases. The germline gives CDR1 SGDLS, CDR2 YYNGEE. The CDR3 contains 16 residues. J gave up 9 bases and V 2 bases, and 8 bases lay outside the gene matches.

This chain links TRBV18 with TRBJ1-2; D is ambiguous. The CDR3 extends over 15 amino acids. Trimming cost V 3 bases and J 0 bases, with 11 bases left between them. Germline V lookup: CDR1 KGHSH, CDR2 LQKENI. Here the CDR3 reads CASSPSKDPNYGYTF. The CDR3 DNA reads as TGTGCCAGCTCACCTAGCAAGGACCCTAACTATGGCTACACCTTC.

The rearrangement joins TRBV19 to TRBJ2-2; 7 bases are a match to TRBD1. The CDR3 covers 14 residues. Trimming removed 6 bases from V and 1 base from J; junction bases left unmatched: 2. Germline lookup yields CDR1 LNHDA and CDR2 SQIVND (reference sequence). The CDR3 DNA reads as TGTGCCAGTAGAAGGACAGGGAACACCGGGGAGCTGTTTTTT. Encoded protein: CASRRTGNTGELFF.

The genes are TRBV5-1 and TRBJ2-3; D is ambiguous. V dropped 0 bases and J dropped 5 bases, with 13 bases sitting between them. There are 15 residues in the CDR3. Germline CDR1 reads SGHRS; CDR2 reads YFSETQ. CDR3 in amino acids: CASSLAQAPLDTQYF. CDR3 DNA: TGCGCCAGCAGCTTGGCCCAAGCACCGCTAGATACGCAGTATTTT.

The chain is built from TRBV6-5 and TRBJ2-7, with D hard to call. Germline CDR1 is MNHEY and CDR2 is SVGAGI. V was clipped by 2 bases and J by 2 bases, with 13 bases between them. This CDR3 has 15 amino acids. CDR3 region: CASSYGPQEPYEQYF. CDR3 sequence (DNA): TGTGCCAGCAGTTACGGACCTCAGGAGCCCTACGAGCAGTACTTC.

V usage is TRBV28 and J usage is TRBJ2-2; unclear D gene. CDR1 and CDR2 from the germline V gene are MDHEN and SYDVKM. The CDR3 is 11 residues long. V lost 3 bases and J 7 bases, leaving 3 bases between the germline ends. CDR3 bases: TGTGCCAGCAGTTTTCACGGGGAGCTGTTTTTT. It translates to CASSFHGELFF.

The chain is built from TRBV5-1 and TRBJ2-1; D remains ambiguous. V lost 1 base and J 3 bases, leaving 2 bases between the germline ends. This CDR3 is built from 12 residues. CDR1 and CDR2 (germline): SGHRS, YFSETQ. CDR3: CASSLNYNEQFF. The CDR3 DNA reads TGCGCCAGCAGCTTGAACTACAATGAGCAGTTCTTC.

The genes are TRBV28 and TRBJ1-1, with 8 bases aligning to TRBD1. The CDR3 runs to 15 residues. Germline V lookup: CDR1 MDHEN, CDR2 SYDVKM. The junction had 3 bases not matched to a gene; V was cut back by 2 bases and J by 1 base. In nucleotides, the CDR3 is TGTGCCAGCAGTTTAAGACAGGGGCAGAACACTGAAGCTTTCTTT. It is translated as CASSLRQGQNTEAFF.